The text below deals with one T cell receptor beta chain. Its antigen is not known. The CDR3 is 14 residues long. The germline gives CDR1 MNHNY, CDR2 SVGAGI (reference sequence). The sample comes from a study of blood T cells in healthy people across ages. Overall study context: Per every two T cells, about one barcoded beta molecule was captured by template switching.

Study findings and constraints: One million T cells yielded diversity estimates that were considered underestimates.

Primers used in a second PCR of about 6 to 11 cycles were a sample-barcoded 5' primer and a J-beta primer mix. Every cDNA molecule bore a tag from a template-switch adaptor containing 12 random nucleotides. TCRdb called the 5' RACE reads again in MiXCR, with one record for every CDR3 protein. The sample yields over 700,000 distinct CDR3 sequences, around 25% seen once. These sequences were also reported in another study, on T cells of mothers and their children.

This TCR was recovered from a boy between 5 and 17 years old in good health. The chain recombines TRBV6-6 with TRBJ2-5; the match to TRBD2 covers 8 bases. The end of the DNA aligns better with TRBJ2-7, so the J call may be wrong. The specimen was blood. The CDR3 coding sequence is TGTGCCAGCAGTTACTCGTCGGGAGGGTACGAGCAGTACTTC. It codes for CASSYSSGGYEQYF.